The 30 T cell receptor beta chains below come from one sample, sequenced in a study of shared clonotypes between healthy human individuals. Profiled with immunoSEQ multiplex PCR; TCRdb holds only in-frame clones, not every one. The sample has some 2.1 million clones, approximately 94% seen once. Only CD45RO-negative cells positively selected for CCR7 counted as naive CD8 cells, so terminally differentiated effector memory CD45RA+ cells were excluded. Sample: naive CD8+ T cells sorted from blood. The receptors derive from a man between 18 and 29 years old in good health.

The chain joins TRBV15 to TRBJ2-7; maybe TRBD2 (6 bases). V lost 0 bases to trimming and J lost 5 bases, with 14 bases between them. Germline V lookup: CDR1 LNHNV, CDR2 YYDKDF (reference sequence). The CDR3 sequence is 15 residues long. CDR3 nucleotide sequence: TGTGCCACCAGCAGAGATGTGGCGGGGTATGACGAGCAGTACTTC. Its protein is CATSRDVAGYDEQYF.

As concerns this clone: The missing conserved phenylalanine or tryptophan at the end of this CDR3 makes a read error likely. The DNA is left out, because the CDR3 cannot be placed on it with certainty; the CDR3 is given as TCRdb lists it. V gene TRBV6-1 combines with J gene TRBJ2-7; whether TRBD1, the table's D call, matches the DNA was not checked. The CDR3 has 12 amino acids, counting both end residues. Germline CDR1 and CDR2: MNHNS and SASEGT. The CDR3 here is CASSESEQGLSL.

The chain carries TRBV6-1 and TRBJ2-7; maybe TRBD1 (6 bases). The germline gives CDR1 MNHNS, CDR2 SASEGT. CDR3 length: 15 residues. The V and J ends lost 7 bases and 0 bases respectively, with 16 bases between them. The CDR3 nucleotides read TGTGCCAGCACTTTTTTGGGGGCAGTCTCCTACGAGCAGTACTTC. Translating it yields CASTFLGAVSYEQYF.

The rearrangement links TRBV27 to TRBJ1-2; D gene ambiguous. Looked up from germline, CDR1 is MNHEY and CDR2 is SMNVEV (reference sequence). The CDR3 covers 18 residues. Trimming stripped 5 bases from V and 4 bases from J, with 26 bases between. This CDR3 is CASSPISPRMDTTYGYTF. CDR3 sequence (DNA): TGTGCCAGCAGTCCTATATCCCCTCGAATGGATACGACCTATGGCTACACCTTC.

The chain carries TRBV4-1 and TRBJ2-1, with TRBD2 matching over 7 bases. In germline, CDR1 is MGHRA, CDR2 YSYEKL. The CDR3 has 15 residues. Trimming took 4 bases from V and 9 from J; bases not matched to a gene: 12. CDR3 bases: TGCGCCAGCAGCCGGCTCTTGGCGGGAGCGGGTGAGCAGTTCTTC. Its translation: CASSRLLAGAGEQFF.

The chain is built from TRBV29-1 and TRBJ1-1, with D tentatively TRBD1 (5 bases). The CDR3 has 11 amino acids. The germline V and J ends were trimmed by 4 bases and 8 bases, with 11 bases remaining between them. CDR1 is SQVTM, CDR2 ANQGSEA, per germline. The DNA of the CDR3 is TGCAGCGTTGGGACATCCATAGAAGCTTTCTTT. Translating it yields CSVGTSIEAFF.

The chain carries TRBV4-3 and TRBJ1-2, with a tentative D call TRBD1 (5 bases). Per the germline V gene, CDR1 is LGHNA and CDR2 is YSLEER. The length of the CDR3 is 18 residues. The V and J ends lost 0 bases and 5 bases respectively, with 22 bases between them. The CDR3 spells CASSQDRQAGSLGYGYTF. CDR3 sequence (DNA): TGCGCCAGCAGCCAAGATAGGCAGGCAGGGAGTCTGGGATATGGCTACACCTTC.

V is TRBV10-3 and J is TRBJ1-6, with D perhaps TRBD1 (6 bases). The CDR3 has 15 residues. Germline V gene data show CDR1 as ENHRY and CDR2 as SYGVKD. V lost 10 bases to trimming and J lost 7 bases, with 20 bases between them. The CDR3 reads CASRGGGQVNSPLHF. The CDR3 nucleotides read TGTGCCAGCCGAGGAGGGGGGCAAGTCAATTCACCCCTCCACTTT.

This clone was detected once. Since a much larger clone is just one base distant, this may be a read error. Other DNA sequences in the same sample also yield this CDR3. J is TRBJ2-7 and V is TRBV7-2; D gene unclear. The germline CDR1 and CDR2 sequences are SGHTA and FQGNSA. The V and J ends lost 3 bases and 1 base respectively, with 7 bases between them. The CDR3 sequence is 13 residues long. The CDR3 reads CASSLGRSYEQYF. The CDR3 DNA sequence: TGTGCCAGCAGCTTGGGCAGGTCCTACGAGCAGTACTTC. Looking up the rest from reference TRBV7-2 and TRBJ2-7 gives the full variable domain: GAGVSQSPSNKVTEKGKDVELRCDPISGHTALYWYRQSLGQGLEFLIYFQGNSAPDKSGLPSDRFSAERTGGSVSTLTIQRTQQEDSAVYLCASSLGRSYEQYFGPGTRLTVT.

The chain uses TRBV9 and TRBJ1-2, with 10 nucleotides matching TRBD1. Germline V lookup: CDR1 SGDLS, CDR2 YYNGEE. CDR3 length equals 16 residues. J lost 0 bases, V lost 0 bases, and 2 bases had no gene match. Written as DNA, the CDR3 is TGTGCCAGCAGCGTAGCGGACAGGGGGACTAACTATGGCTACACCTTC. Its translation: CASSVADRGTNYGYTF.

This chain connects TRBV27 to TRBJ2-1, with TRBD2 identical over 7 bases. The J segment lost 7 bases and the V segment lost 4 bases, leaving 7 bases of the junction unmatched. The CDR3 runs 14 residues. Germline V gene lookup returns CDR1 MNHEY and CDR2 SMNVEV (reference sequence). CDR3 protein: CASSSVAGVNEQFF. The CDR3 nucleotides read TGTGCCAGCAGTTCGGTCGCGGGAGTTAATGAGCAGTTCTTC.

The V and J genes are TRBV7-9 and TRBJ2-2; the D gene could be TRBD1 or TRBD2 (5 bases each). The germline V and J ends were trimmed by 4 bases and 6 bases, with 12 bases remaining between them. In germline, CDR1 is SEHNR, CDR2 FQNEAQ (reference sequence). There are 14 residues in the CDR3. CDR3 protein: CASSSLGASGELFF. DNA for the CDR3: TGTGCCAGCAGCTCTCTCGGGGCGTCCGGGGAGCTGTTTTTT.

The gene calls are TRBV29-1 and TRBJ1-1, with TRBD1 matching over 7 bases. The CDR3 is 12 residues long. CDR1 and CDR2 (germline): SQVTM, ANQGSEA. V was pared by 8 bases and J by 8 bases, with 11 bases of the junction left unmatched. CDR3 region: CSSVELGQEAFF. CDR3 DNA: TGCAGCTCTGTTGAGTTGGGACAGGAAGCTTTCTTT.

The V and J genes are TRBV13 and TRBJ2-7; TRBD2 agrees at 10 bases. Germline-derived CDR1 and CDR2 are PRHDT and FYEKMQ (reference sequence). The CDR3 length is 15 residues. V lost 0 bases and J lost 3; bases outside the gene matches: 2. The CDR3 DNA follows: TGTGCCAGCAGCTTAGGTGGGACTAGCGACTACGAGCAGTACTTC. Translated, it gives CASSLGGTSDYEQYF.

This chain joins TRBV5-6 and TRBJ2-1, with 7 nucleotides matching TRBD2. Per germline, CDR1 SGHDT and CDR2 YYEEEE. This CDR3 has 15 amino acids. V dropped 2 bases and J dropped 2; count of bases not matched to a gene: 4. The CDR3 DNA is TGTGCCAGCAGCTTTAACCTAGCGGCCTACAATGAGCAGTTCTTC. It is translated as CASSFNLAAYNEQFF.

The genes are TRBV11-3 and TRBJ2-7; TRBD2 might be the D (6 bases). Germline V gene sequence: CDR1 SGHNT, CDR2 YENEEA. V was shortened by 4 bases and J by 6 bases, with 13 bases between the two germline ends. CDR3 length: 13 amino acids. CDR3 DNA: TGTGCCAGCAGCTCATGGCAGGGAGGCGAGCAGTACTTC. The encoded protein is CASSSWQGGEQYF.

This chain joins TRBV10-3 and TRBJ2-7, with D unclear. The CDR3 has 14 amino acids. Trimming removed 0 bases at V and 4 bases at J, with 10 bases between. Germline V gene sequence: CDR1 ENHRY, CDR2 SYGVKD. The CDR3: CAISESFPGYEQYF. The CDR3, as DNA: TGTGCCATCAGTGAGTCCTTCCCAGGTTACGAGCAGTACTTC.

This rearrangement joins TRBV6-5 to TRBJ2-5; D possibly corresponds to TRBD2 (6 bases). The CDR3 loop spans 13 amino acids. V was pared by 0 bases and J by 9 bases, with 11 bases between. CDR1 and CDR2 (germline): MNHEY, SVGAGI. CDR3: CASSYSGGGAQYF. The CDR3 nucleotides are TGTGCCAGCAGTTACTCCGGCGGCGGGGCCCAGTACTTC.

The chain recombines TRBV14 with TRBJ2-5; D unclear. The ends were cut back, 0 bases at V and 3 bases at J, with 8 bases in the middle. Germline assignment: CDR1 SGHDN and CDR2 FVKESK. There are 14 residues in the CDR3. Written as DNA, the CDR3 is TGTGCCAGCAGCCAAGATCACTATGAAGAGACCCAGTACTTC. This codes for CASSQDHYEETQYF. Full variable domain (rest looked up from reference TRBV14 and TRBJ2-5): EAGVTQFPSHSVIEKGQTVTLRCDPISGHDNLYWYRRVMGKEIKFLLHFVKESKQDESGMPNNRFLAERTGGTYSTLKVQPAELEDSGVYFCASSQDHYEETQYFGPGTRLLVL.

Comment on this clone: The sample carries other DNA sequences with the same CDR3. J is TRBJ1-6 and V is TRBV27; 8 positions agree with TRBD1. The CDR3 covers 14 residues. J gave up 7 bases and V 6 bases, and 5 bases lay outside the gene matches. Germline V gene lookup returns CDR1 MNHEY and CDR2 SMNVEV (reference sequence). Written as DNA, the CDR3 is TGTGCCAGCAGCATAGACAGGGGAAATTCACCCCTCCACTTT. Translated, it gives CASSIDRGNSPLHF.

J is TRBJ1-4 and V is TRBV27, with TRBD1 identical over 7 bases. The CDR3 spans 15 residues. The trim removed 5 bases at V and 7 bases at J, leaving 10 bases unmatched. Germline V gives CDR1 MNHEY, CDR2 SMNVEV (reference sequence). CDR3 bases: TGTGCCAGCAGTCCAGGGGGGGTTTACGGTGAAAAACTGTTTTTT. Its protein is CASSPGGVYGEKLFF.

The J gene is TRBJ1-1, the V gene TRBV7-9; D is unresolved. Germline-derived CDR1 and CDR2 are SEHNR and FQNEAQ (reference sequence). This CDR3 has 12 residues. V lost 2 bases and J 11 bases, leaving 12 bases between the germline ends. The DNA for the CDR3 is TGTGCCAGCAGCTTAATGGAAGCAACCGCTTTCTTT. As protein: CASSLMEATAFF.

The rearrangement joins TRBV28 to TRBJ2-3; TRBD2 agrees at 8 bases. V lost 3 bases and J lost 4; bases outside the gene matches: 15. From germline, CDR1 is MDHEN and CDR2 SYDVKM. The CDR3 totals 18 residues. The CDR3 DNA sequence: TGTGCCAGCAGTTTCCCGCGCGGGGGGCCTGCTTTGGCAGATACGCAGTATTTT. Residues: CASSFPRGGPALADTQYF.

This clone was counted a single time. This chain links TRBV4-2 with TRBJ2-3; TRBD2 agrees at 12 bases. The germline CDR1 and CDR2 sequences are LGHNA and YNFKEQ. This CDR3 has 20 residues. J gave up 2 bases and V 3 bases, and 15 bases lay outside the gene matches. Here the CDR3 DNA reads TGTGCCAGCAGCCAGGGTTGGGGACTAGCGGGCCAAATAAACACAGATACGCAGTATTTT. Amino acid sequence: CASSQGWGLAGQINTDTQYF.

This chain uses TRBV13 with TRBJ2-1; TRBD2 is a possible D gene (5 bases). V gave up 2 bases and J gave up 9 bases, with 14 bases separating them. The germline CDR1 and CDR2 sequences are PRHDT and FYEKMQ (reference sequence). The CDR3 sequence is 14 residues long. In DNA form, the CDR3 reads TGTGCCAGCAGCTTATCGGCTAGCTGGGGTGAGCAGTTCTTC. This codes for CASSLSASWGEQFF.

The chain carries TRBV11-2 and TRBJ2-7; the D gene is possibly TRBD2 (6 bases). CDR1 is SGHAT, CDR2 FQNNGV, per germline. Trimming left V 6 bases short and J 5 bases short, with 11 bases between. The CDR3 runs to 12 residues. The CDR3 sequence is CASSRGVHEQYF. The CDR3 nucleotides read TGTGCCAGCAGTCGCGGGGTCCACGAGCAGTACTTC.

This chain uses TRBV10-2 with TRBJ2-7; D is unclear. Trimming cost V 6 bases and J 2 bases, with 5 bases left between them. This CDR3 has 11 residues. Germline V CDR1 and CDR2: WSHSY, SAAADI. CDR3 amino acids: CASRQTYEQYF. The CDR3 bases are TGCGCCAGCAGACAGACCTACGAGCAGTACTTC.

The gene calls are TRBV27 and TRBJ2-1, with D hard to call. The length of the CDR3 is 16 residues. V shed 2 bases and J shed 8 bases, with 19 bases lying between them. CDR1 and CDR2 (germline): MNHEY, SMNVEV (reference sequence). CDR3 DNA: TGTGCCAGCAGTTTACCGACCACATCATACCCCCATGAGCAGTTCTTC. Encoded protein: CASSLPTTSYPHEQFF.

Details on this clone: Additional DNA sequences in this sample encode the identical CDR3. The gene calls are TRBV5-1 and TRBJ1-2; a possible D gene is TRBD1 (5 bases). The germline V gene encodes CDR1 SGHRS and CDR2 YFSETQ. The CDR3 totals 13 residues. Trimming removed 2 bases at V and 5 bases at J, with 10 bases between. The CDR3, as DNA: TGCGCCAGCAGCTTAGGGACGGTATATGGCTACACCTTC. As protein: CASSLGTVYGYTF.

DNA for the CDR3: TGTGCCAGCAGCGTAGAGACAGGAGCCACCGGGGAGCTGTTTTTT. Its translation: CASSVETGATGELFF. The chain uses TRBV9 and TRBJ2-2, with a tentative D call TRBD1 (6 bases). V was cut by 0 bases and J by 4 bases, with 10 bases left in between. In germline, CDR1 is SGDLS, CDR2 YYNGEE. The CDR3 extends over 15 amino acids.